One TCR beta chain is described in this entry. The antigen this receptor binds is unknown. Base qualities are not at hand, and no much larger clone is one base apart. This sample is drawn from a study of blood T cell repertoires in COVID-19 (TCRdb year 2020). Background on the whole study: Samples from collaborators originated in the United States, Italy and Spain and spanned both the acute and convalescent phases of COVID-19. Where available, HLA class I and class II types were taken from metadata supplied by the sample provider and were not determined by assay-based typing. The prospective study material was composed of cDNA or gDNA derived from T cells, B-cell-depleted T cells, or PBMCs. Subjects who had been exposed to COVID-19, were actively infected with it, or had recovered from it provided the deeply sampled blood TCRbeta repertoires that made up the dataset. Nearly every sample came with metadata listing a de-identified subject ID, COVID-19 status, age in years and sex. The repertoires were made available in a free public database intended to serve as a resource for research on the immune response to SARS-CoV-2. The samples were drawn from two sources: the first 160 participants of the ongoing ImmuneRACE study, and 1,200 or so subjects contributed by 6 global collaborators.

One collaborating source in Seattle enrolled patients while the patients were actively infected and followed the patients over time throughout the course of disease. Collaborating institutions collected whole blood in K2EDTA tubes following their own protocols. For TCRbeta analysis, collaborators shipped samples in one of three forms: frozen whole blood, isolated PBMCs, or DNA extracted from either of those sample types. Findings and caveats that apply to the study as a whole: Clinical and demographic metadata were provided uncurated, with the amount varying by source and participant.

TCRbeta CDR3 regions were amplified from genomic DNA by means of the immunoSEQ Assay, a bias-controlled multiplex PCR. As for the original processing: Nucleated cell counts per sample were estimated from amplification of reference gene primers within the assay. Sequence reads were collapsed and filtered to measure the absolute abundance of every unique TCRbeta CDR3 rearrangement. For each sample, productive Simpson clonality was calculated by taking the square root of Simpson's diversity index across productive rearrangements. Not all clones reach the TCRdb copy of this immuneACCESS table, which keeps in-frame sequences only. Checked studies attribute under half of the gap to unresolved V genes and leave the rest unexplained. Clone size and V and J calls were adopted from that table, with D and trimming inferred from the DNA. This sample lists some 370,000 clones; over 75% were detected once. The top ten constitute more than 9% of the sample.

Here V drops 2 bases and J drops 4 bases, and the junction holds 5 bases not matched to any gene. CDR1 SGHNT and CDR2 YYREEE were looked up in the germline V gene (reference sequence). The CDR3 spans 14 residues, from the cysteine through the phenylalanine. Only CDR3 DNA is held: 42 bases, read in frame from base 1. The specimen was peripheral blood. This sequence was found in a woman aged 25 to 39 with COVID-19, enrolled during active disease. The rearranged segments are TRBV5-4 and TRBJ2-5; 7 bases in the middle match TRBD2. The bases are TGTGCCAGCAGCTTCGAGGGAGGGCGAGAGACCCAGTACTTC. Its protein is CASSFEGGRETQYF. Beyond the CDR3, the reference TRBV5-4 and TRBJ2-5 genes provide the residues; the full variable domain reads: ETGVTQSPTHLIKTRGQQVTLRCSSQSGHNTVSWYQQALGQGPQFIFQYYREEENGRGNFPPRFSGLQFPNYSSELNVNALELDDSALYLCASSFEGGRETQYFGPGTRLLVL.